This entry features one T cell receptor (beta chain) sequence. Its specific antigen is unknown. Qualities for individual bases were not recorded, and no much larger clone is one base off. The CDR3 runs 16 amino acids, cysteine and phenylalanine included. The retained sequence is limited to the CDR3, 48 bases, with the frame set at the first base. The V end gives up 0 bases and the J end 4 bases, leaving 6 bases in the junction not matched to a gene. Based on the germline V gene (reference sequence), the CDR1 and CDR2 sequences are SGHNT and YYREEE. The data were produced on an Illumina MiSeq. TCRdb trimmed the raw reads at Q25, called clones with MiXCR and kept productive beta chains. Each CDR3 protein gets just one entry, which takes the most common genes and DNA from the rows behind it. For this sample the table gives tens of thousands of distinct CDR3 sequences, of which approximately 60% were detected only once. Approximately 1.8% of the sample is in the top ten clones.

The data were obtained in a study of type 1 regulatory T cells (dated by TCRdb to the early 2020s). Regarding the complete study: The study characterized an in vitro protocol that generated a Tr1-enriched, alloantigen-specific CD4 T cell product named T-allo10. T-allo10 was being tested clinically in patients with hematological malignancies who were undergoing allogeneic hematopoietic stem cell transplantation.

The study at large found these results: Compared with non-Tr1 cells, Tr1 cells had a TCR repertoire that was more restricted, a finding the study read as clonal expansion induced by alloantigen.

This receptor was taken from a human donor in good health. This receptor chain uses TRBV5-4 and TRBJ2-3; 9 central bases correspond to TRBD1. The sample taken for sequencing was cultured non-Tr1 T cells, either the whole culture or a sorted T cell fraction (not recorded which). This specimen's cell subset or site label, per the study, means: non-Tr1 population from the T-allo10 product. The bases are TGTGCCAGCAGCTTGGGGGCAGGACAGGGGTCAGATACGCAGTATTTT. Its protein reads: CASSLGAGQGSDTQYF.